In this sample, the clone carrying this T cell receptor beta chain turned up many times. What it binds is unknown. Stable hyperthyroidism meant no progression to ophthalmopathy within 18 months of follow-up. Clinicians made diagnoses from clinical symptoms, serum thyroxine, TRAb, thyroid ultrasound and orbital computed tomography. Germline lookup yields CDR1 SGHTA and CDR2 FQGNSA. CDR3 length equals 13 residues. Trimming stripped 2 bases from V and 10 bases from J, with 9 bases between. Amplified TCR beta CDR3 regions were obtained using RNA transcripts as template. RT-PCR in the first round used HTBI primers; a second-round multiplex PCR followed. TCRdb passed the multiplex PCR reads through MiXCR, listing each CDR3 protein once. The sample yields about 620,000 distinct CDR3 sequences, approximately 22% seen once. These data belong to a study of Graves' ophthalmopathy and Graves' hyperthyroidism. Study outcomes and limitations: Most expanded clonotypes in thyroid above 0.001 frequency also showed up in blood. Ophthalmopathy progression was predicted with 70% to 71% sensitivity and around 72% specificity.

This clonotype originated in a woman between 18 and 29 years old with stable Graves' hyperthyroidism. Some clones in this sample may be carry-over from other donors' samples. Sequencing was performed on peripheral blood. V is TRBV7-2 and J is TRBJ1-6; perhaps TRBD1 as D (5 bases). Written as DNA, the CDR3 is TGTGCCAGCAGCTTACAGGGTTACTCACCCCTCCACTTT. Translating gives CASSLQGYSPLHF.